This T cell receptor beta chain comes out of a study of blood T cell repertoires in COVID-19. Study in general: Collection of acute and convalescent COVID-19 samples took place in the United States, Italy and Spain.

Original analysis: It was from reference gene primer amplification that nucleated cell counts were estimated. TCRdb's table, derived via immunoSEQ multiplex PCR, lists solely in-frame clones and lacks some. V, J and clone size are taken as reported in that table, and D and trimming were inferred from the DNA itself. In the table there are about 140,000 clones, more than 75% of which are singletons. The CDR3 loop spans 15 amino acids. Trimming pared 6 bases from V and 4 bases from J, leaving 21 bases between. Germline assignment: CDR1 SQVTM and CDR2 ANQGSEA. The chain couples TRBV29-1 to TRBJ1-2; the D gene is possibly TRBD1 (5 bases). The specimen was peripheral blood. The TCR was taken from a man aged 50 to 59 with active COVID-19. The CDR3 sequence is CSVERPGGGGYGYTF. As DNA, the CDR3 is TGCAGCGTAGAACGACCGGGTGGGGGAGGCTATGGCTACACCTTC.